The source of this TCR beta chain is a study of blood T cell repertoires in COVID-19. The study assigned cohorts using participant-reported clinical history. Individuals in the exposed group had encountered a COVID-19 case within 2 weeks preceding study entry. The table came from immunoSEQ multiplex PCR; TCRdb's copy has only in-frame clones and leaves some out. The table shows 350,000 to 400,000 clones, with 91% occurring only once. The germline V gene encodes CDR1 GTSNPN and CDR2 SVGIG (reference sequence). The CDR3 extends over 16 amino acids. With V trimmed by 2 bases and J by 5 bases, 12 bases remained unmatched.

Specimen: PBMCs or T cells enriched from blood (not recorded which). This clonotype was sampled from a woman aged 40 to 49 who had been exposed to COVID-19. The rearrangement uses TRBV30 and TRBJ1-2; 9 bases align to TRBD1. DNA of the CDR3: TGTGCCTGGAGTCGGCGTGGGGCCGGGACAGGGTATGGCTACACCTTC. Its protein is CAWSRRGAGTGYGYTF. The variable domain in full, completed from reference TRBV30 and TRBJ1-2, reads SQTIHQWPATLVQPVGSPLSLECTVEGTSNPNLYWYRQAAGRGLQLLFYSVGIGQISSEVPQNLSASRPQDRQFILSSKKLLLSDSGFYLCAWSRRGAGTGYGYTFGSGTRLTVV.